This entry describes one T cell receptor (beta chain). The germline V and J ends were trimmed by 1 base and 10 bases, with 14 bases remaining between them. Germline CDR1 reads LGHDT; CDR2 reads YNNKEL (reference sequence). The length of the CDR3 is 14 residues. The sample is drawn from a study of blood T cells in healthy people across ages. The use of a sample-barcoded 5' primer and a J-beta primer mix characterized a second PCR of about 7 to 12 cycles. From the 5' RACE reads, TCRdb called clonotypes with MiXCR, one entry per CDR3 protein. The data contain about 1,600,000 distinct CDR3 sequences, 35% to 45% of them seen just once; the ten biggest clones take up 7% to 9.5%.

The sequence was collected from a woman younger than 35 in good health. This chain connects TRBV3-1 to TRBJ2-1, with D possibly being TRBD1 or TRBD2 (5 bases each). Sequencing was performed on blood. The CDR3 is CASSQGWGSGEQFF. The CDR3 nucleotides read TGTGCCAGCAGCCAAGGTTGGGGGAGCGGAGAGCAGTTCTTC.